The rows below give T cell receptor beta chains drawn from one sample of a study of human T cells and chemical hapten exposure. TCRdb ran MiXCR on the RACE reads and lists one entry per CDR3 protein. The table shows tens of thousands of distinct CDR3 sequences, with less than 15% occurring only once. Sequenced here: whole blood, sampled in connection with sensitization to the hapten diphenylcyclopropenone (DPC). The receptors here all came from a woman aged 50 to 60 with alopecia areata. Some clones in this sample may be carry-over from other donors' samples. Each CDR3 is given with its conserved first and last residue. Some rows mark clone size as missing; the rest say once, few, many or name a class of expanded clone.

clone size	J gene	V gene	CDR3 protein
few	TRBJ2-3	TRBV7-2	CASSQRPGSADTQYF
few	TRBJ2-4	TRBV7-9	CASSSSTAIAKNIQYF
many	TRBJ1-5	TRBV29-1	CSVLDRSNQPQHF
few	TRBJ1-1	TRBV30	CAWSLGQGMNTEAFF
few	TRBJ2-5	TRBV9	CASNRDRQETQYF
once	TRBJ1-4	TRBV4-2	CASSQEGGKLFF
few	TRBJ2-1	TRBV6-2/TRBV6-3	CASLRLAGPPFF
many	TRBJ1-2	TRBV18	CASSPPTGANYGYTF
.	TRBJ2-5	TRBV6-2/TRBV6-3	CASSVQGLAVSKTQYF
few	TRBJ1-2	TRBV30	CAWGPHRRLNYGYTF